The next 7 T cell receptor beta chains were all read from a single sample in a study of cytotoxic CD8 clonotypes in ibrutinib-treated CLL. Assay: immunoSEQ multiplex PCR; the TCRdb copy retains only in-frame clones and omits some. The sample holds about 68,000 clones, about 64% seen once. This material consisted of PBMCs, taken after 12 months of ibrutinib treatment. Every receptor here comes from a human donor with chronic lymphocytic leukemia.

In nucleotides, the CDR3 is TGTGCCAGCAGCCAAGTTCAAACTAACACCGGGGAGCTGTTTTTT. This sequence encodes CASSQVQTNTGELFF. This chain connects TRBV4-2 to TRBJ2-2; D unclear. The CDR3 loop spans 15 amino acids. V was trimmed by 1 base and J by 2 bases, leaving 8 bases between them. Germline-derived CDR1 and CDR2 are LGHNA and YNFKEQ.

The V call is TRBV6-1, the J call TRBJ2-7, with D unclear. Germline values: CDR1 MNHNS, CDR2 SASEGT. The CDR3 extends over 14 amino acids. V lost 8 bases and J lost 0, with 14 bases in between. CDR3 residues: CASRPDTNSYEQYF. The CDR3 coding sequence is TGTGCCAGCCGCCCCGACACAAACTCCTACGAGCAGTACTTC.

The rearrangement links TRBV10-3 to TRBJ2-7; D unresolved. V shed 4 bases and J shed 5 bases, with 9 bases lying between them. The germline CDR1 and CDR2 sequences are ENHRY and SYGVKD. This CDR3 has 12 residues. The CDR3 nucleotides are TGTGCCATCAGTGTCCTCGCCGACGAGCAGTACTTC. This encodes CAISVLADEQYF.

The V call is TRBV12-5, the J call TRBJ1-6; TRBD1 aligns across 9 bases. Trimming removed 7 bases from V and 7 bases from J; junction bases left unmatched: 8. CDR1 and CDR2 (germline): LGHNT, FRNRAP. CDR3 length equals 15 residues. This CDR3 reads CASAPQGARNSPLHF. CDR3 DNA sequence: TGTGCTAGTGCCCCACAGGGGGCAAGGAATTCACCCCTCCACTTT.

This chain joins TRBV18 and TRBJ2-5; no firm D call. The CDR3 is 15 amino acids. Germline CDR1 is KGHSH and CDR2 is LQKENI. V lost 1 base to trimming and J lost 4 bases, with 13 bases between them. The CDR3 is CASSPRPGIGETQYF. DNA of the CDR3: TGTGCCAGCTCACCACGCCCGGGTATAGGAGAGACCCAGTACTTC.

V is TRBV4-1 and J is TRBJ1-3, with D possibly TRBD1 on 5 matching bases. CDR1 and CDR2 (germline): MGHRA, YSYEKL. V was trimmed by 0 bases and J by 2 bases, leaving 11 bases between them. The CDR3 runs 16 residues. CDR3 coding DNA: TGCGCCAGCAGCCAAGATTGGGGAGGGGCTGGAAACACCATATATTTT. Amino acid sequence: CASSQDWGGAGNTIYF.

Written as DNA, the CDR3 is TGTGCCAGCAGCCCCCGTCAAGCCGCTGAAGCTTTCTTT. Protein sequence: CASSPRQAAEAFF. The chain couples TRBV9 to TRBJ1-1, with D unclear. The CDR3 is 13 amino acids. Germline V CDR1 and CDR2: SGDLS, YYNGEE. V was pared by 4 bases and J by 6 bases, with 13 bases between.